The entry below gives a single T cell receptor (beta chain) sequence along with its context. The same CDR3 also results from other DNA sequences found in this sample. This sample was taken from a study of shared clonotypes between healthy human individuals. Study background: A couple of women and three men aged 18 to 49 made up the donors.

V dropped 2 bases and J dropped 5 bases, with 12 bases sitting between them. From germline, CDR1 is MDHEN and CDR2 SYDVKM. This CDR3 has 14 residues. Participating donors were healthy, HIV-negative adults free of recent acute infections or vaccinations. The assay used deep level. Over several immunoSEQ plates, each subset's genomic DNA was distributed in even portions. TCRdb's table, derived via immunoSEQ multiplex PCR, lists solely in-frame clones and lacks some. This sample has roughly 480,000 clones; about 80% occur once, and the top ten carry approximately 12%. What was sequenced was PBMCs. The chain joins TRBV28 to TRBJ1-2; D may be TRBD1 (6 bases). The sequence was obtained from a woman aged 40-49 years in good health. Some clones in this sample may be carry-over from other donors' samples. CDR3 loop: CASSLRQEAYGYTF. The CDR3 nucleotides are TGTGCCAGCAGTTTAAGACAGGAGGCTTATGGCTACACCTTC.